The clone carrying this TCR beta chain is a singleton in its sample. The germline V gene encodes CDR1 MNHNS and CDR2 SASEGT. CDR3 length: 16 residues. With V trimmed by 3 bases and J by 6 bases, 12 bases remained unmatched. The data derive from a study of shared clonotypes between healthy human individuals. The protocol was immunoSEQ multiplex PCR, while the TCRdb copy is restricted to in-frame clones and leaves out a portion. Here the sample spans 2 million to 2.5 million clones, about 90% being singletons. The sequence was collected from a man between 18 and 35 years old in good health. Some clones in this sample may be carry-over from other donors' samples. Source material: naive CD4+ T cells from PBMCs. Documented subset: CD45RA+ positively selected. The chain is built from TRBV6-1 and TRBJ2-7, with 9 bases that match TRBD2. CDR3 region: CASSERWTSEGSEQYF. The CDR3 DNA reads TGTGCCAGCAGTGAGCGATGGACTAGCGAAGGAAGCGAGCAGTACTTC.